The 10 T cell receptor beta chains presented below share a single source sample, sequenced in a study of T cell responses to AZD1222 COVID-19 vaccine. The protocol was immunoSEQ multiplex PCR, while the TCRdb copy is restricted to in-frame clones and leaves out a portion. The table includes 140,000 to 150,000 clones, around 90% detected once. The source material was peripheral blood, sampled 28 days after the second dose of the MenACWY control vaccine. These receptors were obtained from an adult who received the MenACWY meningococcal vaccine as a control.

J is TRBJ1-5 and V is TRBV28; D not certain. The CDR3 contains 12 residues. V shed 6 bases and J shed 7 bases, with 10 bases lying between them. The germline V gene has CDR1 MDHEN and CDR2 SYDVKM. The CDR3 DNA reads as TGTGCCAGCAGCCTAAATAACCAGCCCCAGCATTTT. Translated: CASSLNNQPQHF.

This chain joins TRBV7-9 and TRBJ1-1; D remains ambiguous. V lost 4 bases to trimming and J lost 1 base, with 7 bases between them. Germline V gene sequence: CDR1 SEHNR, CDR2 FQNEAQ (reference sequence). The CDR3 loop spans 13 amino acids. CDR3 bases: TGTGCCAGCAGCTCCGACCGGAACACTGAAGCTTTCTTT. Residues: CASSSDRNTEAFF.

This clone was picked up one time. The V and J genes are TRBV18 and TRBJ2-5; either TRBD1 or TRBD2 may fit D (5 bases each). The V gene lost 1 base and the J gene lost 8 bases, with 14 bases spanning the gap. The CDR3 has 14 residues. The germline V gene encodes CDR1 KGHSH and CDR2 LQKENI. For the CDR3, the DNA is TGTGCCAGCTCACCACGCAGGGCCGAGGGAACCCAGTACTTC. Translated, it gives CASSPRRAEGTQYF.

The chain links TRBV12-5 to TRBJ2-7; a possible D gene is TRBD2 (5 bases). V shed 7 bases and J shed 2 bases, with 15 bases lying between them. The CDR3 covers 14 residues. CDR1 LGHNT and CDR2 FRNRAP come from the germline V gene. CDR3 in DNA: TGTGCTAGTGCCAAACCCGAGGGAACCTACGAGCAGTACTTC. This codes for CASAKPEGTYEQYF.

The chain is built from TRBV5-4 and TRBJ2-7; 16 positions agree with TRBD2. This CDR3 region has 15 residues. V gave up 4 bases and J gave up 7 bases; unmatched junction bases: 5. Germline assignment: CDR1 SGHNT and CDR2 YYREEE (reference sequence). CDR3 protein: CASSIGTSGRGEQYF. The CDR3 DNA sequence: TGTGCCAGCAGCATTGGGACTAGCGGGAGGGGAGAGCAGTACTTC. The full variable domain, completed using reference TRBV5-4 and TRBJ2-7, is ETGVTQSPTHLIKTRGQQVTLRCSSQSGHNTVSWYQQALGQGPQFIFQYYREEENGRGNFPPRFSGLQFPNYSSELNVNALELDDSALYLCASSIGTSGRGEQYFGPGTRLTVT.

V is TRBV28 and J is TRBJ1-1; no clear D. V was clipped by 7 bases and J by 1 base, with 13 bases between them. CDR3 length: 14 amino acids. CDR1 MDHEN and CDR2 SYDVKM come from the germline V gene. This CDR3 is CASIIGGQNTEAFF. The CDR3 DNA sequence: TGTGCCAGCATAATAGGAGGCCAGAACACTGAAGCTTTCTTT. The full variable domain, with the rest looked up from reference TRBV28 and TRBJ1-1, is DVKVTQSSRYLVKRTGEKVFLECVQDMDHENMFWYRQDPGLGLRLIYFSYDVKMKEKGDIPEGYSVSREKKERFSLILESASTNQTSMYLCASIIGGQNTEAFFGQGTRLTVV.

V usage is TRBV7-2 and J usage is TRBJ2-7; TRBD2 aligns across 8 bases. CDR1 SGHTA and CDR2 FQGNSA come from the germline V gene. The CDR3 length is 14 residues. Trimming removed 3 bases from V and 3 bases from J; junction bases left unmatched: 4. The CDR3 DNA reads as TGTGCCAGCAGCTTGGACAGCGGGGGCTACGAGCAGTACTTC. Its protein product is CASSLDSGGYEQYF.

The table lists this clone with a count of one. The chain recombines TRBV9 with TRBJ2-3; no reliable D call. Trimming stripped 3 bases from V and 6 bases from J, with 14 bases between. Germline CDR1 SGDLS, CDR2 YYNGEE. The CDR3 totals 14 residues. Here the CDR3 reads CASSASSLADTQYF. For the CDR3, the DNA is TGTGCCAGCAGCGCCAGTTCACTCGCGGATACGCAGTATTTT.

The gene calls are TRBV19 and TRBJ1-6; 10 positions match TRBD1. CDR1 LNHDA and CDR2 SQIVND come from the germline V gene (reference sequence). The junction had 8 bases not matched to a gene; V was cut back by 11 bases and J by 10 bases. The CDR3 loop spans 13 amino acids. The DNA of the CDR3 is TGTGCCTCGGGACAGGGGAGCGGGTCACCCCTCCACTTT. This gives the protein CASGQGSGSPLHF.

The rearrangement joins TRBV19 to TRBJ1-5; 7 bases are shared with TRBD1. The CDR3 is made up of 14 amino acids. From germline, CDR1 is LNHDA and CDR2 SQIVND (reference sequence). After removal of 6 bases from V and 4 bases from J, the junction contained 6 bases not matched to a gene. The CDR3 DNA follows: TGTGCCAGTAGCCCCCAACAGGGGAATCAGCCCCAGCATTTT. Its translation: CASSPQQGNQPQHF.